The source of this TCR beta chain is a study of PD-1 blockade in classical Hodgkin lymphoma. In the study overall: Patients got intravenous nivolumab 3 mg/kg every 2 weeks. Overall study results and limits: The repertoire differences lack a defined cause, possibly disease activity or prior therapy. The study found that TCR diversity rose significantly by C4D1 in CD4+ but not CD8+ cells. Patients starting nivolumab under 1 year after ASCT were excluded.

All the patients suffered relapse after autologous stem cell transplantation, and brentuximab vedotin exposure differed. The CDR3 is 15 amino acids. Germline-derived CDR1 and CDR2 are LGHNA and YNFKEQ. V shed 8 bases and J shed 2 bases, with 17 bases lying between them. Measured with immunoSEQ multiplex PCR; TCRdb has only the in-frame clones, and not every one. The sample records approximately 150,000 clones, approximately 81% being singletons. Worth noting for this clone: Antigen: not known.

The clonotype originates from a human donor with classical Hodgkin lymphoma. Sequences were derived from peripheral blood mononuclear cells (PBMCs), sampled before the second cycle of nivolumab. V and J are TRBV4-2 and TRBJ2-3; weak D call: TRBD2 (6 bases). The CDR3 spells CASQGTLADTDTQYF. In DNA, the CDR3 is TGTGCCAGCCAAGGGACCTTAGCGGACACAGATACGCAGTATTTT.